This T cell receptor (beta chain) was captured by sequencing in a study of Ad26.COV2.S vaccination and SARS-CoV-2 variants. Study results and caveats: Across vaccine and placebo recipients, the breadth of non-spike TCRs was similar. In vaccinated individuals, spike-specific CD8+ and CD4+ T cell responses reportedly displayed substantial breadth.

Regarding treatment: some 20 received Ad26.COV2.S at low or high dose, single or two shots; 5 received placebo; per-sample allocation not given. Day 63 after the first injection of vaccine or placebo was the sampling time. Trimming at V came to 5 bases and at J to 2 bases, leaving 12 bases not matched to a gene. This CDR3 spans 17 amino acids. Germline values: CDR1 MNHNY, CDR2 SVGAGI (reference sequence). The repertoire was sequenced with immunoSEQ multiplex PCR; TCRdb's copy has only in-frame clones and lacks some. The top ten hold around 13% of the sample, which has about 480,000 clones, about 83% seen once. Note on this clone: Its target is not known.

The chain recombines TRBV6-6 with TRBJ2-7; TRBD1 matches 10 bases. Sequencing was performed on peripheral blood, taken in a trial of Ad26.COV2.S vaccine versus placebo. This clonotype was obtained from a person aged 18-65 years who received the Ad26.COV2.S COVID-19 vaccine or a placebo. The CDR3 sequence is CASSQKAGTGVAYEQYF. CDR3 bases: TGTGCCAGCAGTCAAAAAGCCGGGACAGGGGTGGCCTACGAGCAGTACTTC.